These 10 T cell receptor beta chains were all obtained from the same sample, sequenced in a study of shared clonotypes between healthy human individuals. Method: immunoSEQ multiplex PCR; TCRdb's copy keeps in-frame clones and lacks some. This table has roughly 1 million clones, around four fifths appearing once. What was sequenced was memory CD4+ T cells sorted from blood. The subset denotes: CD45RA-negative fraction. These receptors all stem from a man aged 18 to 35 in good health.

The gene calls are TRBV5-4 and TRBJ2-5, with 8 bases fitting TRBD1. The CDR3 covers 15 residues. The junction had 7 bases not matched to a gene; V was cut back by 2 bases and J by 4 bases. Per the germline V gene, CDR1 is SGHNT and CDR2 is YYREEE (reference sequence). CDR3 protein: CASSLGQGPGETQYF. The CDR3 DNA reads as TGTGCCAGCAGCTTAGGACAGGGTCCAGGAGAGACCCAGTACTTC.

The chain couples TRBV7-9 to TRBJ1-6, with TRBD1 matching over 10 bases. Trimming cost V 5 bases and J 3 bases; bases outside gene matches: 4. Germline CDR1 reads SEHNR; CDR2 reads FQNEAQ (reference sequence). This CDR3 comprises 16 residues. The CDR3 DNA is TGTGCCAGCAGCCTTGGACAGGGGGGCTATAATTCACCCCTCCACTTT. Translation: CASSLGQGGYNSPLHF.

This clone has just a few counts. The gene calls are TRBV2 and TRBJ2-2; 12 nucleotides agree with TRBD2. Losses at the gene ends were 6 bases for V and 6 bases for J; bases not matched to a gene: 8. The CDR3 has 16 residues. CDR1 is SNHLY and CDR2 is FYNNEI in the germline V gene. CDR3 residues: CASSLSSGRASGELFF. The CDR3 bases are TGTGCCAGCAGCCTTTCTAGCGGGAGGGCCTCCGGGGAGCTGTTTTTT.

The CDR3 nucleotides are TGTGCCAGCAGCAATCATCCGGGGGCAGATACGCAGTATTTT. Translation gives CASSNHPGADTQYF. V gene TRBV14 combines with J gene TRBJ2-3, with D tentatively TRBD2 (6 bases). The CDR3 is 14 residues long. Germline CDR1 is SGHDN and CDR2 is FVKESK. Trimming took 5 bases from V and 4 from J, leaving 13 bases between them.

The chain recombines TRBV23-1 with TRBJ2-7; 9 bases fit TRBD2. TRBV23-1 qualifies as an ORF whose function is uncertain. The CDR3 runs 16 residues. V lost 2 bases to trimming and J lost 4 bases; unmatched junction nucleotides: 9. This CDR3 reads CASSQGRGRVFYEQYF. CDR3 nucleotides: TGCGCCAGCAGTCAAGGTCGCGGGAGGGTTTTTTACGAGCAGTACTTC.

The table lists this clone with many counts. V and J are TRBV5-6 and TRBJ1-6; D is unresolved. V was cut by 1 base and J by 8 bases, with 16 bases left in between. Germline V gene data show CDR1 as SGHDT and CDR2 as YYEEEE. The CDR3 extends over 16 amino acids. The CDR3 DNA reads TGTGCCAGCAGCTTGTTCGTGACGGCAAGGGATTCACCCCTCCACTTT. Amino acid sequence: CASSLFVTARDSPLHF.

This clone turned up a few times. The chain has TRBV10-3 and TRBJ2-1; 7 bases match TRBD1. The trim removed 6 bases at V and 8 bases at J, leaving 4 bases unmatched. This CDR3 is built from 12 residues. Germline V gene sequence: CDR1 ENHRY, CDR2 SYGVKD. The CDR3 sequence: CAIRRQGDEQFF. The CDR3 DNA is TGTGCCATCAGAAGACAGGGCGATGAGCAGTTCTTC.

This clone was detected only a few times. The rearrangement uses TRBV12-5 and TRBJ2-7; 9 bases line up with TRBD2. V lost 4 bases, J lost 3 bases, and 7 bases stayed unmatched. The CDR3 has 15 amino acids. Germline loops: CDR1 LGHNT, CDR2 FRNRAP. The CDR3 nucleotides read TGTGCTAGTGGTTCGGCCGGGACTAGCTACTACGAGCAGTACTTC. It is translated as CASGSAGTSYYEQYF.

The chain has TRBV6-1 and TRBJ2-3, with D possibly being TRBD1 or TRBD2 (6 bases each). In germline, CDR1 is MNHNS, CDR2 SASEGT. The CDR3 is 14 amino acids. With 8 bases removed from V and 3 bases from J, the gap between germline ends came to 15 bases. CDR3 amino acids: CASRRGGRTDTQYF. The CDR3 DNA sequence: TGTGCCAGCCGCAGGGGAGGTAGAACAGATACGCAGTATTTT.

J is TRBJ2-5 and V is TRBV4-1; 13 bases line up with TRBD2. Unmatched junction bases numbered 10, after V lost 1 base and J lost 5 bases. The CDR3 extends over 18 amino acids. Per the germline V gene, CDR1 is MGHRA and CDR2 is YSYEKL. CDR3 coding DNA: TGCGCCAGCAGCCAAGGTGGGACTAGCGGGACCCCCCGGGAGACCCAGTACTTC. This sequence encodes CASSQGGTSGTPRETQYF.